The clone carrying this T cell receptor (beta chain) was counted between two and nine times. Antigen unknown. Germline is not matched at one junction end, which may reflect a read error. The sample comes from a study of cytomegalovirus exposure and HLA in healthy donors. Overall study: Assignment to the Caucasian-associated ancestry cluster applied to around 76% of the 350 to 500 genotyped donors.

The primer mix had 60 Vbeta and 13 Jbeta primers. Clones were read by immunoSEQ multiplex PCR, and TCRdb kept only the in-frame ones, dropping some. Counted here are under 150,000 clones, about 10% occurring once; the ten biggest clones make up 5.5% to 8%. Study-level findings and limits: Immune exposure was documented only through CMV serostatus. The likely explanation for a cluster of highly shared sequence variants was sequencing artifact.

Nominally healthy donors provided the samples, though records likely missed some immune exposures. The CDR3 has 16 amino acids. Germline V gives CDR1 LGHNA, CDR2 YSLEER. The source is a woman between 40 and 55 years old in good health and CMV-seropositive. Material for sequencing was PBMCs. This rearrangement joins TRBV4-3 to TRBJ1-6; no clear D. CDR3 in amino acids: CASSQDFNTTNSPLHF. DNA of the CDR3: TGCGCAAGCAGCCAAGATTTTAACACCACAAATTCACCCCTCCACTTT.